This T cell receptor (beta chain) was recorded in a study of PD-1 blockade in classical Hodgkin lymphoma. About the study: A 3 mg/kg intravenous dose of nivolumab was received by patients every 2 weeks.

This CDR3 is 16 amino acids long. Trimming stripped 0 bases from V and 2 bases from J, with 12 bases between. CDR1 is MGHRA, CDR2 YSYEKL, per germline. The method was immunoSEQ multiplex PCR; TCRdb's version includes in-frame clones alone and lacks a portion of them. The data show 90,000 to 100,000 clones, with around 78% seen just once and less than 10% held by the top ten. With respect to this clone: Its matching antigen is unknown.

Study results and limitations: Exclusion covered patients beginning nivolumab under 1 year post-ASCT. Baseline TCR diversity was reportedly lower in newly diagnosed patients than healthy donors.

Time point meaning: cycle 4 day 1 (C4D1), after more than five weeks of nivolumab. Patients all relapsed after autologous stem cell transplantation, and there was variation in brentuximab vedotin exposure. The rearrangement links TRBV4-1 to TRBJ2-3; D is tentatively TRBD1 or TRBD2 (5 bases each). The TCR comes from a human donor with classical Hodgkin lymphoma. This specimen consisted of peripheral blood mononuclear cells (PBMCs), obtained before the fourth cycle of nivolumab. In DNA, the CDR3 is TGCGCCAGCAGCCAAGAAGGTTGGGGGTACACAGATACGCAGTATTTT. It encodes CASSQEGWGYTDTQYF.